A selection of T cell receptor beta chains follows, all from one sample in a study of CD8+ T cells in alopecia areata. The protocol was immunoSEQ multiplex PCR, while the TCRdb copy is restricted to in-frame clones and leaves out a portion. Of 100,000 to 150,000 clones in the sample, about 46% were seen once. The specimen was NKG2D-low CD8+ T cells sorted from blood. These receptors were collected from a human donor with alopecia areata. Each CDR3 is given with its conserved first and last residue. D genes are given only for firm matches. The listing skips clone size in some rows; elsewhere it reads once, few, many or a size class.

V	size	D	J	CDR3	DNA
TRBV4-2	.	TRBD1	TRBJ2-7	CASSQGTGNEQYF	TGTGCCAGCAGCCAAGGGACAGGGAACGAGCAGTACTTC
TRBV29-1	.	.	TRBJ1-2	CSDTGMMGYGYTF	TGCAGCGACACAGGGATGATGGGCTATGGCTACACCTTC
TRBV27	.	.	TRBJ2-5	CASSSELGGQETQYF	TGTGCCAGCAGTTCCGAATTGGGCGGACAAGAGACCCAGTACTTC
TRBV5-6	.	TRBD1	TRBJ2-7	CASSSGTAYEQYF	TGTGCCAGCAGCTCCGGGACAGCCTACGAGCAGTACTTC
TRBV9	.	.	TRBJ2-1	CASSVGGAPVNEQFF	TGTGCCAGCAGCGTAGGGGGGGCCCCCGTCAATGAGCAGTTCTTC
TRBV29-1	few	TRBD2	TRBJ2-7	CSAAGGSSYEQYF	TGCAGCGCAGCGGGCGGGAGCTCCTACGAGCAGTACTTC
TRBV28	few	TRBD1	TRBJ2-3	CASSFRQGEDTQYF	TGTGCCAGCAGTTTCCGGCAGGGGGAAGATACGCAGTATTTT
TRBV29-1	.	.	TRBJ2-2	CSVQRTGELFF	TGCAGCGTTCAAAGGACCGGGGAGCTGTTTTTT
TRBV29-1	.	TRBD2	TRBJ2-1	CSIYLAGAYNEQFF	TGCAGCATTTACCTAGCGGGAGCCTACAATGAGCAGTTCTTC
TRBV30	few	TRBD1	TRBJ2-1	CASGTGPNEQFF	TGTGCCTCCGGGACAGGGCCGAATGAGCAGTTCTTC
TRBV28	.	.	TRBJ2-7	CASSSHEQYF	TGTGCCAGCAGTAGTCACGAGCAGTACTTC
TRBV6-5	.	.	TRBJ2-7	CASSYSGDGLEQYF	TGTGCCAGCAGTTACTCTGGGGACGGGCTCGAGCAGTACTTC
TRBV30	.	.	TRBJ2-3	CAWSPAGYTQYF	TGTGCCTGGAGTCCCGCCGGGTATACGCAGTATTTT
TRBV6-5	.	.	TRBJ1-1	CASSWGSEAFF	TGTGCCAGCAGTTGGGGATCTGAAGCTTTCTTT
TRBV29-1	.	.	TRBJ1-1	CSVPPSIGRSEAFF	TGCAGCGTTCCACCAAGCATTGGACGCTCTGAAGCTTTCTTT
TRBV29-1	.	.	TRBJ2-1	CSVVGQGGNNEQFF	TGCAGCGTGGTTGGACAAGGGGGAAATAATGAGCAGTTCTTC
TRBV28	few	.	TRBJ1-2	CASSLPTSRGSYGYTF	TGTGCCAGCAGTCTCCCGACCAGCCGGGGGAGCTATGGCTACACCTTC
TRBV11-2	.	.	TRBJ2-2	CASSSNTGELFF	TGTGCCAGCAGTTCCAACACCGGGGAGCTGTTTTTT
TRBV4-1	.	.	TRBJ2-7	CASSPRGQTYEQYF	TGCGCCAGCAGCCCCCGCGGACAAACCTACGAGCAGTACTTC
TRBV7-9	few	TRBD1	TRBJ2-7	CASSDRQGTYEQYF	TGTGCCAGCAGCGACCGACAGGGTACCTACGAGCAGTACTTC
TRBV5-6	once	.	TRBJ1-2	CASSFGPGFDGYTF	TGTGCCAGCAGCTTTGGCCCAGGGTTCGACGGCTACACCTTC
TRBV2	few	TRBD1	TRBJ2-6	CASKGASGANVLTF	TGTGCCAGCAAGGGGGCCTCTGGGGCCAACGTCCTGACTTTC
TRBV4-3	few	TRBD2	TRBJ2-5	CASSQDVAGDGRETQYF	TGCGCCAGCAGCCAAGATGTAGCGGGAGACGGTAGGGAGACCCAGTACTTC
TRBV23-1	few	.	TRBJ1-1	CASSQSGRGTEAFF	TGCGCCAGCAGTCAATCCGGCAGGGGAACTGAAGCTTTCTTT
TRBV4-1	.	.	TRBJ2-1	CASSQDGLEYNEQFF	TGCGCCAGCAGCCAAGATGGGCTCGAGTACAATGAGCAGTTCTTC